The TCR beta chain described here comes from a study of blood T cell repertoires in COVID-19. About the research overall: The origin of the acute and convalescent COVID-19 samples was the United States, Italy and Spain.

Source study methods: Reference gene primer amplification yielded estimated nucleated cell counts. Assay: immunoSEQ multiplex PCR; the TCRdb copy retains only in-frame clones and omits some. V and J calls and clone size are as listed in that table; D and trimming were resolved from the DNA. The sample has 200,000 or so clones, 89% seen once; the top ten hold under 3%. CDR3 length: 14 residues. Germline V gene data show CDR1 as LNHDA and CDR2 as SQIVND (reference sequence). V was pared by 3 bases and J by 4 bases, with 6 bases of the junction left unmatched. V gene TRBV19 combines with J gene TRBJ2-7; 7 bases line up with TRBD1. The TCR originated in a woman aged 40 to 49 with acute COVID-19. The sequenced sample was PBMCs or T cells enriched from blood (not recorded which). The CDR3 nucleotides are TGTGCCAGTAGTATTGGGGTACAGGGGTACGAGCAGTACTTC. Protein sequence: CASSIGVQGYEQYF.